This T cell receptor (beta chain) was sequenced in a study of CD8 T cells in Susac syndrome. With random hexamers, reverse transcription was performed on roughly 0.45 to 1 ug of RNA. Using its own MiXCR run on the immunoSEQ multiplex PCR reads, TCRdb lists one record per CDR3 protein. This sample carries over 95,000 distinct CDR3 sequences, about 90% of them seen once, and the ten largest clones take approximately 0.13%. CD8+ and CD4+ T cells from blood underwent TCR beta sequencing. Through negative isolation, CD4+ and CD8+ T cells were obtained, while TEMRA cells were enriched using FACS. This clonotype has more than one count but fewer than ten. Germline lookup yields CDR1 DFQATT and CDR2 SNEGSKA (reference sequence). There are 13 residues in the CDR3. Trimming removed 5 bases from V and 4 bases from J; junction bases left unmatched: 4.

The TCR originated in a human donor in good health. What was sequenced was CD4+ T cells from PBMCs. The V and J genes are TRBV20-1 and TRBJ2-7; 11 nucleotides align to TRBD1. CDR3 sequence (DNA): TGCAGTGCTCCCCGGGACAGGGGGTACGAGCAGTACTTC. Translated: CSAPRDRGYEQYF.